This is a list of T cell receptor beta chains from one sample in a study of blood T cells in healthy people across ages. TCRdb re-analysed the 5' RACE reads in MiXCR, keeping a single row per CDR3 protein. The sample consists of about 1.7 million distinct CDR3 sequences, about 30% of them appearing once. The specimen sequenced was blood. The origin of the receptors is a woman aged 25 to 39 in good health. CDR3s include the opening cysteine and the closing phenylalanine or tryptophan. The D gene is left open where the match is weak. Expanded clones are given a class, and other clones once, few, many or no size at all.

few,TRBD2,TRBJ2-1,TRBV20-1,CSAGTGTSLYNEQFF,TGCAGTGCTGGCACCGGGACTAGCCTATACAATGAGCAGTTCTTC
NA,NA,TRBJ1-2,TRBV20-1,CSAPSGGWFDYGYTF,TGCAGTGCACCGAGTGGGGGCTGGTTTGACTATGGCTACACCTTC
few,NA,TRBJ2-5,TRBV7-2,CASSSARQAQYF,TGTGCCAGCAGCTCGGCCCGACAGGCACAGTACTTC
NA,NA,TRBJ2-5,TRBV5-1,CASSDSTGGVETQYF,TGCGCCAGCAGCGATTCGACGGGGGGCGTAGAGACCCAGTACTTC
NA,NA,TRBJ2-1,TRBV30,CAWSVGGAPLVDEQFF,TGTGCCTGGAGTGTGGGGGGGGCCCCCCTTGTGGATGAGCAGTTCTTC
many,TRBD2,TRBJ2-1,TRBV10-3,CAISSGGAGNEQFF,TGTGCCATTTCAAGCGGGGGGGCCGGGAATGAGCAGTTCTTC
NA,TRBD1,TRBJ1-1,TRBV30,CAWRKPGGEAFF,TGTGCCTGGAGGAAGCCAGGGGGCGAGGCTTTCTTT
many,NA,TRBJ2-7,TRBV6-6,CASSYLQVGGLYEQYF,TGTGCCAGCAGTTACCTTCAGGTGGGGGGTCTCTACGAGCAGTACTTC
NA,NA,TRBJ2-7,TRBV5-5,CASSLLSSGFYEQYF,TGTGCCAGCAGCTTGTTGTCTAGTGGGTTCTACGAGCAGTACTTC
NA,NA,TRBJ2-1,TRBV27,CASRETPYNEQFF,TGTGCCAGCAGGGAGACCCCCTACAATGAGCAGTTCTTC
NA,TRBD1,TRBJ2-7,TRBV6-1,CASSRARDRIHEQYF,TGTGCCAGCAGTCGCGCCCGGGACAGAATCCACGAGCAGTACTTC
few,NA,TRBJ2-3,TRBV11-2,CASSLEGGGSGTDTQYF,TGTGCCAGCAGCTTAGAGGGAGGAGGGAGTGGCACAGATACGCAGTATTTT
few,TRBD1,TRBJ1-5,TRBV20-1,CSAGQGASQPQHF,TGCAGTGCCGGACAGGGGGCGAGTCAGCCCCAGCATTTT
NA,TRBD2,TRBJ2-1,TRBV5-1,CASSRRQGTSGSSLLGFEQFF,TGCGCCAGCAGCCGCCGCCAGGGAACTAGCGGGAGCTCCCTACTTGGGTTTGAGCAGTTCTTC
NA,NA,TRBJ2-7,TRBV21-1,CTSSKASRQGSSYEQYF,TGTACCAGCAGCAAAGCGAGCCGGCAGGGGAGCTCCTACGAGCAGTACTTC
few,NA,TRBJ2-1,TRBV2,CASRTPADFPYNEQFF,TGTGCCAGCAGGACCCCGGCGGACTTCCCCTACAATGAGCAGTTCTTC
NA,TRBD2,TRBJ2-1,TRBV20-1,CSARRGTSGSYNEQFF,TGCAGTGCTAGACGAGGGACTAGCGGATCCTACAATGAGCAGTTCTTC
few,NA,TRBJ1-4,TRBV6-1,CASSGMDPREITTNEKLFF,TGTGCCAGCAGTGGAATGGACCCCCGAGAGATCACAACTAATGAAAAACTGTTTTTT
many,TRBD2,TRBJ2-3,TRBV2,CASIPPGTSGSPDTQYF,TGTGCCAGCATTCCTCCGGGGACTAGCGGGAGTCCAGATACGCAGTATTTT
NA,NA,TRBJ2-7,TRBV12-3/TRBV12-4,CASSLWGGRDEQYF,TGTGCCAGCAGTTTATGGGGGGGGCGGGACGAGCAGTACTTC
few,NA,TRBJ1-2,TRBV6-5,CASRPDGYHGYTF,TGTGCCAGCAGGCCGGACGGTTACCATGGCTACACCTTC
NA,NA,TRBJ1-1,TRBV12-3/TRBV12-4,CASTSGEHTEAFF,TGTGCCAGCACGTCAGGGGAACACACTGAAGCTTTCTTT
NA,TRBD2,TRBJ2-5,TRBV15,CATGRAGGIGETQYF,TGTGCCACCGGCAGAGCGGGAGGAATCGGCGAGACCCAGTACTTC
few,TRBD1,TRBJ1-1,TRBV6-5,CASSYSGTENTEAFF,TGTGCCAGCAGTTACTCTGGGACAGAGAACACTGAAGCTTTCTTT